These 3 T cell receptor beta chains share one sample of origin, sequenced in a study of Graves' ophthalmopathy and Graves' hyperthyroidism (dated by TCRdb to about 2018). These reads were obtained on an Illumina HiSeq 2000. For repertoire sequencing, TCR beta CDR3 regions were amplified from RNA transcripts. HTBI primers and the Qiagen OneStep RT-PCR kit were used in a first-round RT-PCR, which was followed by a second-round multiplex PCR, size selection and purification. The raw public data were reprocessed by TCRdb itself: fastp quality trimming at Q25, MiXCR clonotype calling, in-frame beta chains only. Entries that share a CDR3 protein sequence are merged under the most common genes and DNA. Counted in this sample were over 500,000 distinct CDR3 sequences; 22% of them appeared once. The top ten clonotypes cover approximately 6.9% of the sample. Sequencing used peripheral blood. These receptors came from a woman aged 18 to 35 with stable Graves' hyperthyroidism. Some clones in this sample may be carry-over from other donors' samples. Donor details come from another sample of the same person, matched by shared clones.

This clonotype came up many times. The CDR3 here is CASSIGGSGTYEQYF. CDR3 nucleotides: TGTGCCAGTAGTATTGGAGGGAGTGGGACCTACGAGCAGTACTTC. This rearrangement joins TRBV19 to TRBJ2-7; tentative D call: TRBD2 (6 bases). The CDR3 has 15 residues. V was shortened by 3 bases and J by 2 bases, with 14 bases between the two germline ends. The V gene's germline CDR1 is LNHDA and CDR2 SQIVND (reference sequence).

This clonotype was seen ten or more times. The chain links TRBV7-3 to TRBJ2-2; 13 positions agree with TRBD2. CDR3 size: 20 residues. Germline CDR1 and CDR2: SGHTA and FQGTGA. J gave up 0 bases and V 5 bases, and 12 bases lay outside the gene matches. CDR3 bases: TGTGCCAGCAGCCCCCGACTAGCGGGGGGCCTCTACGCGAACACCGGGGAGCTGTTTTTT. Its translation: CASSPRLAGGLYANTGELFF.

The chain uses TRBV6-1 and TRBJ2-3; a possible D gene is TRBD2 (6 bases). The CDR3 runs to 12 residues. V was shortened by 9 bases and J by 7 bases, with 14 bases between the two germline ends. Per the germline V gene, CDR1 is MNHNS and CDR2 is SASEGT. CDR3 in DNA: TGTGCCAGTACGGGGGTCGTATATACGCAGTATTTT. Encoded protein: CASTGVVYTQYF.